Below are 28 T cell receptor beta chains sequenced from a single sample in a study of neurological immune-mediated disorders. TCRdb re-analysed the 5' RACE reads in MiXCR, keeping a single row per CDR3 protein. Seen here are roughly 60,000 distinct CDR3 sequences, around 3.8% observed once, and the top ten hold 2.2%. Sequences were obtained from PBMCs. The source is a woman aged 45-65 years with multiple sclerosis.

The chain combines TRBV20-1 with TRBJ2-1; no clear D gene. Trimming pared 0 bases from V and 5 bases from J, leaving 8 bases between. The CDR3 runs 13 residues. The germline gives CDR1 DFQATT, CDR2 SNEGSKA (reference sequence). The CDR3 reads CSARDKRHNEQFF. CDR3 sequence (DNA): TGCAGTGCTAGAGATAAGAGACACAATGAGCAGTTCTTC.

This clonotype occurred many times. The V and J genes are TRBV4-2 and TRBJ1-6; D gene ambiguous. Germline V gene lookup returns CDR1 LGHNA and CDR2 YNFKEQ. The CDR3 length is 14 residues. V was clipped by 6 bases and J by 5 bases, with 11 bases between them. CDR3 coding DNA: TGTGCCAGCAGATACAACAGAGATAATTCACCCCTCCACTTT. Translating gives CASRYNRDNSPLHF.

This clonotype was detected many times. This chain links TRBV5-1 with TRBJ2-6; D is unclear. The CDR3 sequence is 16 residues long. Trimming took off 3 bases at V and 4 bases at J, with 14 bases between the two ends. Germline V gives CDR1 SGHRS, CDR2 YFSETQ. The CDR3 bases are TGCGCCAGCAGCTCGTATCGAGGTGCCGGGGCCAACGTCCTGACTTTC. This sequence encodes CASSSYRGAGANVLTF.

This clonotype was seen many times. The V and J genes are TRBV20-1 and TRBJ2-3; 9 positions match TRBD2. The germline V gene encodes CDR1 DFQATT and CDR2 SNEGSKA (reference sequence). V was pared by 3 bases and J by 2 bases, with 9 bases of the junction left unmatched. The CDR3 is 16 residues long. CDR3 sequence (DNA): TGCAGTGCTAGTGGGCTAGCGGGGACATACACAGATACGCAGTATTTT. Translated: CSASGLAGTYTDTQYF.

This clonotype was recorded at least ten times. This sequence joins TRBV9 and TRBJ2-5; the D gene is possibly TRBD2 (6 bases). The CDR3 runs to 15 residues. The V and J ends lost 3 bases and 4 bases respectively, with 16 bases between them. Germline CDR1 SGDLS, CDR2 YYNGEE. CDR3 DNA: TGTGCCAGCAGCGCCGCCGGACGGGAGATAGAGACCCAGTACTTC. Its protein product is CASSAAGREIETQYF.

This clonotype has ten or more counts. The rearrangement uses TRBV12-3 or TRBV12-4 and TRBJ1-3, with D perhaps TRBD1 (5 bases). V was clipped by 6 bases and J by 0 bases, with 6 bases between them. CDR3 length: 13 residues. The CDR3 nucleotides are TGTGCCAGCAGCAGGGTCTCTGGAAACACCATATATTTT. Protein product: CASSRVSGNTIYF.

This clonotype was recorded many times. The chain recombines TRBV4-3 with TRBJ2-3; D is undetermined. The germline V gene encodes CDR1 LGHNA and CDR2 YSLEER. There are 14 residues in the CDR3. V lost 3 bases and J 3 bases, leaving 10 bases between the germline ends. Here the CDR3 DNA reads TGCGCCAGCAGCCAGGGCTACCGGACAGATACGCAGTATTTT. It yields the protein CASSQGYRTDTQYF.

J is TRBJ1-1 and V is TRBV9, with TRBD1 identical over 9 bases. CDR3 length: 17 residues. Germline-derived CDR1 and CDR2 are SGDLS and YYNGEE. Unmatched junction bases numbered 11, after V lost 4 bases and J lost 1 base. CDR3 sequence (DNA): TGTGCCAGCAGCCCCGGGACAGGGTTCTCAGGGAACACTGAAGCTTTCTTT. It specifies CASSPGTGFSGNTEAFF.

Ten or more counts support this clonotype. The chain employs TRBV29-1 and TRBJ2-7; TRBD2 is a possible D gene (6 bases). CDR1 is SQVTM, CDR2 ANQGSEA, per germline. The CDR3 has 15 amino acids. With 2 bases removed from V and 2 bases from J, the gap between germline ends came to 16 bases. DNA for the CDR3: TGCAGCGTTGAACTAACCGGGACTGGAACCTACGAGCAGTACTTC. Translated: CSVELTGTGTYEQYF.

This clonotype was observed a few times. V is TRBV7-2 and J is TRBJ2-2, with D possibly being TRBD1 (5 bases). The CDR3 covers 16 residues. V gave up 5 bases and J gave up 2 bases, with 15 bases separating them. Germline-derived CDR1 and CDR2 are SGHTA and FQGNSA. DNA for the CDR3: TGTGCCAGCAGCCCCTGGGGCGCGGAAAACACCGGGGAGCTGTTTTTT. It encodes CASSPWGAENTGELFF.

This clonotype was observed at least ten times. This chain uses TRBV27 with TRBJ2-7, with a tentative D call TRBD2 (5 bases). The V end was cut by 8 bases, the J end by 7 bases, with 15 bases between. Germline lookup yields CDR1 MNHEY and CDR2 SMNVEV (reference sequence). The CDR3 extends over 12 amino acids. CDR3 sequence reads: CASGLRLGEQYF. In nucleotides, the CDR3 is TGTGCCAGCGGACTTAGATTGGGGGAGCAGTACTTC.

Ten or more counts support this clonotype. The V and J genes are TRBV7-8 and TRBJ1-5; D unclear. The V end was cut by 5 bases, the J end by 2 bases, with 13 bases between. Germline loops: CDR1 SGHVS, CDR2 FQNEAQ. This CDR3 region has 15 residues. This CDR3 reads CASSQNTLGNQPQHF. In DNA form, the CDR3 reads TGTGCCAGCAGCCAAAATACGCTGGGCAATCAGCCCCAGCATTTT.

This clonotype showed up just a few times. The rearrangement links TRBV10-3 to TRBJ1-1; 8 bases fit TRBD1. The J segment lost 9 bases and the V segment lost 4 bases, leaving 7 bases of the junction unmatched. Germline CDR1 reads ENHRY; CDR2 reads SYGVKD. The CDR3 consists of 13 residues. The DNA for the CDR3 is TGTGCCATCAGTGCCGAAACAGGGGGTAAAGCTTTCTTT. Protein: CAISAETGGKAFF.

This clonotype was seen ten or more times. V gene TRBV7-2 combines with J gene TRBJ2-2; 7 bases match TRBD2. The CDR3 totals 16 residues. Germline CDR1 and CDR2: SGHTA and FQGNSA. The V gene end was trimmed by 0 bases and the J gene end by 4 bases; junction bases not matched to a gene: 5. The CDR3 DNA reads TGTGCCAGCAGCTTAGCGGCGGGAGTCGGCACCGGGGAGCTGTTTTTT. Protein: CASSLAAGVGTGELFF.

This clonotype was seen many times. The V gene is TRBV6-6, the J gene TRBJ2-3; 13 nucleotides line up with TRBD2. CDR1 is MNHNY, CDR2 SVGAGI, per germline (reference sequence). There are 16 residues in the CDR3. The junction had 9 bases not matched to a gene; V was cut back by 6 bases and J by 6 bases. The CDR3 is CASSPGLAGDGDTQYF. The CDR3 DNA follows: TGTGCCAGCAGCCCCGGACTAGCGGGAGATGGGGATACGCAGTATTTT.

This clonotype has a count of ten or more. CDR3 in DNA: TGCAGTGCTAGAAATCCGGATTGGGGAGCTTTCTTT. Translated, it gives CSARNPDWGAFF. The gene calls are TRBV20-1 and TRBJ1-1; unclear D gene. Trimming removed 2 bases from V and 10 bases from J, with 14 bases in between. CDR3 length equals 12 residues. Germline V gene lookup returns CDR1 DFQATT and CDR2 SNEGSKA (reference sequence).

This clonotype was seen ten or more times. The chain employs TRBV28 and TRBJ1-1, with D unclear. Germline-derived CDR1 and CDR2 are MDHEN and SYDVKM. CDR3 size: 14 residues. Trimming pared 6 bases from V and 0 bases from J, leaving 11 bases between. The CDR3 is CASSLPLVNTEAFF. In DNA, the CDR3 is TGTGCCAGCAGCCTTCCTTTGGTGAACACTGAAGCTTTCTTT. The variable domain in full, with the rest retrieved from reference TRBV28 and TRBJ1-1, is DVKVTQSSRYLVKRTGEKVFLECVQDMDHENMFWYRQDPGLGLRLIYFSYDVKMKEKGDIPEGYSVSREKKERFSLILESASTNQTSMYLCASSLPLVNTEAFFGQGTRLTVV.

This clonotype was observed at least ten times. The rearrangement links TRBV5-6 to TRBJ1-3; the match to TRBD1 covers 11 bases. V shed 5 bases, J shed 4 bases, and the junction held 8 bases outside the gene matches. Germline V gene lookup returns CDR1 SGHDT and CDR2 YYEEEE. This CDR3 spans 16 amino acids. The CDR3 protein is CASRARDRGSGNTIYF. The DNA for the CDR3 is TGTGCCAGCAGAGCCCGGGACAGGGGGTCCGGAAACACCATATATTTT.

This clonotype was seen ten or more times. The V call is TRBV29-1, the J call TRBJ2-1; possibly TRBD1 or TRBD2 for D (6 bases each). The V end was cut by 3 bases, the J end by 15 bases, with 15 bases between. This CDR3 comprises 11 residues. Germline CDR1 is SQVTM and CDR2 is ANQGSEA. CDR3 residues: CSVDRGLYRFF. CDR3 nucleotides: TGCAGCGTTGACCGGGGGCTCTATAGGTTCTTC.

By proportion, this clonotype is medium-sized (0.01 to 0.1%). The chain links TRBV12-3 or TRBV12-4 to TRBJ1-2; 8 nucleotides match TRBD1. Trimming removed 3 bases from V and 6 bases from J; junction bases left unmatched: 6. CDR3 length: 14 amino acids. This CDR3 reads CASSFEDRAHGYTF. DNA for the CDR3: TGTGCCAGCAGTTTTGAGGACAGGGCGCATGGCTACACCTTC.

Concerning this clonotype: A much larger clone lies one base from this, so it may be a read error. The V and J genes are TRBV20-1 and TRBJ1-1; no firm D call. Trimming cost V 0 bases and J 2 bases, with 13 bases left between them. Germline V gene data show CDR1 as DFQATT and CDR2 as SNEGSKA (reference sequence). The CDR3 runs 15 residues. The CDR3 DNA reads TGCAGTGCTAGAGATCCTGGCAGGACTAACACTGAAGCTTTCTTT. Protein product: CSARDPGRTNTEAFF.

In this sample, this clonotype turned up many times. The chain couples TRBV10-2 to TRBJ2-1; possibly TRBD1 for D (5 bases). Trimming took off 0 bases at V and 8 bases at J, with 14 bases between the two ends. The CDR3 is 15 residues long. Germline assignment: CDR1 WSHSY and CDR2 SAAADI. The CDR3 is CASSESLGWGDEQFF. The CDR3 DNA is TGCGCCAGCAGTGAGTCGTTAGGATGGGGCGATGAGCAGTTCTTC.

This clonotype was picked up many times. The rearrangement joins TRBV6-2 or TRBV6-3 to TRBJ2-7, with TRBD1 matching 7 bases. Germline values: CDR1 MNHEY, CDR2 SVGEGT. The CDR3 covers 14 residues. Germline trimming cut 7 bases from V and 3 bases from J; bases unmatched to any gene: 9. The CDR3 DNA sequence: TGTGCCAGCAATCGCCGGGACAGTCTCTACGAGCAGTACTTC. It yields the protein CASNRRDSLYEQYF.

The V and J genes are TRBV11-2 and TRBJ1-1; D not resolved. Between the trimmed V and J ends, which lost 0 bases and 0 bases, there was a span of 11 bases. Germline CDR1 SGHAT, CDR2 FQNNGV. This CDR3 region has 16 residues. CDR3 sequence reads: CASSLDQRLLNTEAFF. The CDR3 DNA reads TGTGCCAGCAGCTTAGATCAGCGCTTACTGAACACTGAAGCTTTCTTT.

In the case of this clonotype: An end of the junction differs from the germline gene, which may be a read error. The chain employs TRBV24-1 and TRBJ2-1, with D uncertain. The CDR3 sequence is 11 residues long. Germline CDR1 is KGHDR and CDR2 is SFDVKD. CDR3 amino acids: CATSDLGRFNF. The CDR3 coding sequence is TGTGCCACCAGTGATTTAGGCAGATTCAACTTC.

This clonotype was picked up many times. V is TRBV20-1 and J is TRBJ2-7; D ambiguous. CDR3 length equals 11 residues. CDR1 DFQATT and CDR2 SNEGSKA come from the germline V gene (reference sequence). The germline V and J ends were trimmed by 0 bases and 4 bases, with 4 bases remaining between them. The CDR3 sequence is CSARDGYEQYF. The CDR3 DNA is TGCAGTGCTAGAGATGGGTACGAGCAGTACTTC.

This clonotype was seen at least ten times. This chain connects TRBV7-2 to TRBJ2-3; D is unclear. V dropped 1 base and J dropped 0 bases, with 11 bases sitting between them. This CDR3 is built from 16 residues. The germline V gene encodes CDR1 SGHTA and CDR2 FQGNSA. This CDR3 reads CASSLGASPSTDTQYF. The CDR3 DNA follows: TGTGCCAGCAGCTTAGGGGCCAGTCCTAGCACAGATACGCAGTATTTT.

This clonotype has only a few counts. At one boundary the junction diverges from the germline segment, which might be a read error. J is TRBJ1-6 and V is TRBV12-3 or TRBV12-4, with D perhaps TRBD1 (5 bases). This CDR3 contains 13 residues. The CDR3 is CASKRTDNSPLNF. Here the CDR3 DNA reads TGTGCCAGCAAACGGACGGACAACTCACCCCTCAACTTT.